This T cell receptor beta chain was captured in a study of cytomegalovirus exposure and HLA in healthy donors (dated by TCRdb to the late 2010s). Context from the whole study: In an earlier analysis of 450 to 750 of the donors, 276 Gb of sequence data and approximately 100 million unique TCR beta sequences from 150 million to 200 million T cells were reported. Alongside the repertoire data, information on donor age, sex, ethnicity and CMV serostatus was compiled. The study aimed to test whether cataloging public T cell receptors could reveal signatures of past pathogen exposure. Both class I and class II loci were covered by HLA typing, at four-digit resolution. Roughly 5 DR-DQ haplotypes were handled as single units for association and clustering because linkage in the cohort was strong. An earlier analysis of some 500 of the donors used high-throughput TCR beta sequencing to judge whether each TCR beta V gene segment behaved as functional or pseudogenic. In the later analysis, no new phenotypic data were used to find candidate immune exposures; instead, reliance was placed on TCR beta sequences and their occurrence across donors. In a later genetic analysis, genome-wide SNP genotypes for about 55% of the roughly 700 donors were used, and that subset was treated as a discovery cohort. The number of donors typed differed by locus, with 629-630 for A, B, C, DRB1 and DQB1, 522 for DQA1, approximately 570 for DPA1, and approximately 470 for DPB1. Every discovery cohort repertoire had been produced on one sequencing platform. Along with the approximately 700-subject first cohort, a separate validation cohort of 120 different subjects was used. The genetic ancestry cluster associated with self-reported Caucasian donors included roughly four fifths of the approximately 430 genotyped donors. The T cell repertoires of 666 subjects were profiled by immunosequencing and related to cytomegalovirus serostatus. Across around 400 genotyped donors of the cohort, an average of about 240,000 unique TCR beta nucleotide sequences per donor were sequenced, and roughly 20% of those sequences were non-productive. In a later analysis, previously published TCR beta repertoires from several hundred donors were re-analyzed and high-resolution HLA genotyping was added so that TCR occurrence patterns could be studied. To predict cytomegalovirus infection status, the study combined high-throughput TCR immunosequencing, statistical association of individual TCRs with disease status, and machine learning. Approximately 300 gigabases of sequencing data and around 85 million unique TCR sequences made up an early release that covered approximately 650 HLA-typed donors.

The cohort consisted of approximately 670 healthy bone marrow donors. All cohort members were sampled while nominally healthy, although unrecorded immune exposures were likely present. The donor tested CMV seropositive and was one of the 289 seropositive cohort members. Each donor provided a peripheral blood sample, and peripheral blood mononuclear cells were used for TCR beta sequencing. The Qiagen DNeasy Blood Extraction Kit was used to extract genomic DNA from the blood cell samples. The research as a whole found: Roughly uniform sequencing depth across donors was assumed in presence/absence analyses, although this assumption may not hold. A total of about 180 TCR beta chains were listed by the study as associated with cytomegalovirus. A few of the identified cytomegalovirus-associated TCR beta chains were confirmed in vitro to be specific for cytomegalovirus antigens. Because HLA typing was unavailable for some donors at each locus, only the typed subset was used in association tests. A further reported finding was that TCR beta sequences accurately predicted the HLA-A and HLA-B alleles for most subjects in the first cohort. In a later genetic analysis, fewer N-insertions in productive TCRs were reported among donors in an Asian-associated ancestry cluster than the roughly 700-donor mean. Some IMGT-functional V segments, including TRBV6-2 and TRBV6-3, could not be distinguished by the 87-base-pair reads and were therefore excluded. Cytomegalovirus status was reported to be diagnosed by the classifier with high specificity and sensitivity in both the original and validation cohorts. Because counts were too low, fewer than 20 rarely observed V segments, including chromosome 9 orphons, were excluded from the earlier analysis of 587 of the donors. When HLA alleles, especially DR and DQ, strongly co-occurred, attributing TCR associations to individual alleles was difficult. In a later analysis, HLA-associated TCR beta chains were found to be more clonally expanded and to have lower generation probabilities than equally common non-associated chains. At a false discovery rate of 0.05, a later analysis linked some 18,000 TCR beta sequences to specific HLA alleles. Most TCR sequences were seen in very few donors, while some public TCRs were found in many individuals. For the cohort, immune exposure information was limited to CMV serostatus. A later analysis found that TCR association rates varied across HLA loci, with DRB1 alleles showing the most associated TCRs and HLA-C alleles the fewest. A cluster of highly shared sequence variants was judged likely to be a technical artifact of the sequencing pipeline. In a later analysis, most CMV-associated TCR beta chains were found to appear HLA-restricted, with HLA associations seemingly driven largely by CMV exposure. It was suggested by the authors that the approach could potentially be generalized to other disease states and immunological phenotypes. In this cohort, only TCR beta chains were sequenced, and detectable features were limited by the absence of alpha or paired-chain data. A later genetic analysis associated a missense DCLRE1C variant with V-gene and J-gene trimming of TCR beta chains, and an independent cohort replicated the association. Correlated functional status among segregating V segments might reflect linkage disequilibrium, but an unknown experimental factor could not be ruled out. In an earlier analysis of 450 to 750 of the donors, most TCR beta V segments appeared in productive rearrangements about 90% or about 30% of the time, broadly matching IMGT annotations. In a later analysis, several top co-occurrence clusters were reported to appear linked to parvovirus B19, influenza, CMV and Epstein-Barr virus.

In the case of this clone: It lacks a known antigen. Base qualities are missing; no much larger clone stands one base away.

Libraries were built with the immunoSEQ multiplex PCR assay. For the multiplex PCR, a mixture combining 60 forward primers for TCR Vbeta segments and 13 reverse primers for TCR Jbeta segments was used. The CDR3 region of rearranged TCR beta genes was amplified from genomic DNA by a multiplex PCR assay. The amplified TCR beta libraries were sequenced on the Illumina HiSeq System as 87-base-pair reads. Under the source paper's analysis protocol: Across the 670 or so repertoires, a later analysis counted 75 million to 90 million unique TCR beta chains, around 10 million of which were shared by at least two donors. Raw reads were error-corrected and collapsed into unique sequences with a nearest-neighbor algorithm that merged closely related sequences to remove PCR and sequencing errors. Alignment of CDR3 sequences to IMGT reference sequences was used to assign V, D and J gene segments. For a sequence to be retained, at least a six-nucleotide match to both a V gene segment and a J gene segment was required. A rearrangement was called productive if the CDR3 had no stop codons and remained in frame with V and J, and every other rearrangement was called non-productive. CDR3 was defined according to IMGT convention as the region running from the second conserved V-encoded cysteine to the conserved J-encoded phenylalanine. Sequences without an unambiguous match to a single V gene segment were excluded from the earlier analysis of 587 of the donors. An earlier analysis of 587 of the donors classified V segments as functional when productive rearrangements were above 56.7% and as segregating when the standard deviation between donors was above 5%. A statistical classification framework was developed to diagnose cytomegalovirus status using the catalog of TCR beta chain sequences. In a later analysis, V and J genes were assigned by comparing TCR nucleotide sequences against IMGT/GENE-DB human TR gene sequences. Using the TCRdist pipeline, a later analysis assigned CDR3 sequences along with most-parsimonious VDJ recombination scenarios. A later analysis defined each TCR beta chain by its CDR3 amino acid sequence plus V-gene family, and excluded reads lacking a unique V-gene family. As a way to deal with suspected cross-contamination and a sequencing artifact, a later analysis dropped under 600 nucleotide sequences that were highly shared and had low generation probability. In a later analysis, a clonal expansion index was calculated for each public chain from normalized within-repertoire ranks of inferred template counts. In a later analysis, generation probabilities were computed with a VDJ recombination model fitted to out-of-frame rearrangements, and the resulting probabilities were checked against IGoR. Hypergeometric tests were used in a later analysis to score TCR-TCR, TCR-HLA and TCR-CMV co-occurrence, with a repertoire-size bias correction applied to the TCR pairs. A later analysis estimated false discovery rates by permuting HLA or CMV assignments 20 times. A later analysis grouped co-occurring TCRs with DBSCAN, adding TCRdist sequence similarity when clustering within HLA-allele-positive subsets. Co-occurrence clustering excluded repertoires with fewer than 30,000 or more than 120,000 public chains, plus five with anomalous nucleotide sharing. The immuneACCESS repertoire file appears here via TCRdb, limited to in-frame rearrangements. These files lack a portion of the clones; in checked studies, under half of the deficit traces to unresolved V genes, and the cause of the others is not known. The DNA was the basis for D and trimming; V, J and clone size are from that table. This sample comprises about 120,000 clones, around four fifths of them detected only once. Clones ranked in the top ten supply over 25% of the sample.

The junction shows trimming of 0 bases on V and 4 bases on J, plus 4 bases between the germline ends. Per the germline V gene (reference sequence), MNHEY is the CDR1 and SMNVEV is the CDR2. The CDR3, from cysteine to phenylalanine, totals 13 residues. Just the 39-base CDR3 DNA is kept, in frame starting at base 1. The clonotype originates from a man aged 60 to 69 in good health and CMV-seropositive. Recombination joined TRBV27 with TRBJ1-5; the D gene cannot be named for sure. The sequenced material came from PBMCs. The CDR3 has the sequence CASSLSRNQPQHF. The DNA is TGTGCCAGCAGTTTATCCCGGAATCAGCCCCAGCATTTT.